Listed here is a single T cell receptor beta chain. The antigen is undetermined. This record comes from a study of cytomegalovirus exposure and HLA in healthy donors. Broader study findings: Serostatus for CMV was the only available immune exposure information.

This CDR3 is 16 amino acids long. V shed 4 bases and J shed 5 bases, with 15 bases lying between them. Germline CDR1 is SEHNR and CDR2 is FQNEAQ (reference sequence). It was with 60 Vbeta and 13 Jbeta primers that the PCR ran. The repertoire was sequenced with immunoSEQ multiplex PCR; TCRdb's copy has only in-frame clones and lacks some. The table lists about 69,000 clones, 76% of them singletons, with 2.5% to 3.5% in the top ten. Sequenced sample: PBMCs. This receptor was obtained from a man aged 18-30 years in good health and CMV-seronegative. V is TRBV7-9 and J is TRBJ1-6, with D tentatively TRBD1 (6 bases). The CDR3: CASSYIGQIDNSPLHF. The CDR3 DNA sequence: TGTGCCAGCAGCTACATCGGACAGATTGATAATTCACCCCTCCACTTT.